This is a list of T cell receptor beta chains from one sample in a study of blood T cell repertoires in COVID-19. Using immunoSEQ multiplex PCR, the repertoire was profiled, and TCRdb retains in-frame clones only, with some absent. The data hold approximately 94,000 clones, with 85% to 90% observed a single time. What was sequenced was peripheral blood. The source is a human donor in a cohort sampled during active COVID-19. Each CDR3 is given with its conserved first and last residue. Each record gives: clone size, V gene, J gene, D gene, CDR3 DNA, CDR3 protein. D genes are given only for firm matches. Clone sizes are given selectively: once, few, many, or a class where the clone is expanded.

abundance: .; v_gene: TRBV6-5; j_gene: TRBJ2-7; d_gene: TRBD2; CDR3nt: TGTGCCAGCAGTTACTCGCGGGAGAATTACGAGCAGTACTTC; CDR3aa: CASSYSRENYEQYF
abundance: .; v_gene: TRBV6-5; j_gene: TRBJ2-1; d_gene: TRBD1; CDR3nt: TGTGCCAGCGGGACAGGGGGAATTATGTACAATGAGCAGTTCTTC; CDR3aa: CASGTGGIMYNEQFF
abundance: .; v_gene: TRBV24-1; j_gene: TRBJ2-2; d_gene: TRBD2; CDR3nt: TGTGCCACCAGTGATTTGGGACTAGCAAACACCGGGGAGCTGTTTTTT; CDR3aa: CATSDLGLANTGELFF
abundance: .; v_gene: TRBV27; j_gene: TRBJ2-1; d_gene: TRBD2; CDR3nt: TGTGCCAGCAGTTTAGGGCGGGGGGGCCTTTCTCGGTACAATGAGCAGTTCTTC; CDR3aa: CASSLGRGGLSRYNEQFF
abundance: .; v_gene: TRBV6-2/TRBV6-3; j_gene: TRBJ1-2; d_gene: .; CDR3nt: TGTGCCAGCAGCCGCCAGGGACTCCAGGAAGGAAACTATGGCTACACCTTC; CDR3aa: CASSRQGLQEGNYGYTF
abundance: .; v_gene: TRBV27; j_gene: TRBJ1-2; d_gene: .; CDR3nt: TGTGCCAGCAGTTTAGACAGGTTTGACGGCTACACCTTC; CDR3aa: CASSLDRFDGYTF
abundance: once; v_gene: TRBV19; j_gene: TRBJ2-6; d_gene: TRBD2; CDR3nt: TGTGCCAGTAGTATACGGTCCGGGGGGGCGGGGGCCAACGTCCTGACTTTC; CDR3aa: CASSIRSGGAGANVLTF
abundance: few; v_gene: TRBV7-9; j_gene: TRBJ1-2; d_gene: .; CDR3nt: TGTGCCAGCAGCCCCCTCAACTATGGCTACACCTTC; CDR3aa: CASSPLNYGYTF
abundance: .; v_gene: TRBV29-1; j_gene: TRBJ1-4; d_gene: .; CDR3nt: TGCAGCGTTGACGGGGTAGGGGAAAAACTGTTTTTT; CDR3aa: CSVDGVGEKLFF
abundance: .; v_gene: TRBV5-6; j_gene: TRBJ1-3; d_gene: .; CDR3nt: TGTGCCAGCAGCTTGAAATTCGCGGCCGGAAACACCATATATTTT; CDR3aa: CASSLKFAAGNTIYF
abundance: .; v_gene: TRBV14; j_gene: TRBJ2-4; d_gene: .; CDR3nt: TGTGCCAGCAGCCAGAGAACAGGGATGGGCAAAAACATTCAGTACTTC; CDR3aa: CASSQRTGMGKNIQYF
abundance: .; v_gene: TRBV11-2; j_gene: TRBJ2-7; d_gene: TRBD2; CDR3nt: TGTGCCAGCAGCTTTCTGTTGGCTAGCGGGACTCACGAGCAGTACTTC; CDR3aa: CASSFLLASGTHEQYF
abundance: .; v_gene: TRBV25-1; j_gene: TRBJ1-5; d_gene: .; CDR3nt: TGTGCCAGCAGTGGGCAGGCCAGCAATCAGCCCCAGCATTTT; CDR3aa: CASSGQASNQPQHF
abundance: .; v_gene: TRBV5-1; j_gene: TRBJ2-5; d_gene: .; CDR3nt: TGCGCCAGCAGCTTATACAGGGCGTCGGAGACCCAGTACTTC; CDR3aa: CASSLYRASETQYF
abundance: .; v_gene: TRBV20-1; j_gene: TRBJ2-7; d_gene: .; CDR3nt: TGCAGTGCTAGTGTCGCGGGAAGCTCCTACGAGCAGTACTTC; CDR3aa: CSASVAGSSYEQYF
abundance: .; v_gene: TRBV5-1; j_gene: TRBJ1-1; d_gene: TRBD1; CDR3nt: TGCGCCAGCAGAGACAGGGAGTCGAGGTCTGAAGCTTTCTTT; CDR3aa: CASRDRESRSEAFF